The source of this T cell receptor beta chain is a study of cytomegalovirus exposure and HLA in healthy donors. With respect to this clone: Antigen specificity is unknown.

This CDR3 region has 14 residues. The V segment lost 6 bases and the J segment 0 bases; nucleotides outside the gene matches: 4. Germline V CDR1 and CDR2: SGHRS, YFSETQ. Study results and caveats: Most CMV-associated TCR beta chains were later found to appear HLA-restricted.

With 60 Vbeta and 13 Jbeta primers, the PCR was carried out. TCRdb's copy holds only in-frame clones and misses some; the assay was immunoSEQ multiplex PCR. The table records 150,000 to 250,000 clones, 60% to 85% of them present only once. The J gene is TRBJ2-3, the V gene TRBV5-1; TRBD2 aligns across 7 bases. The source is a girl under 18 in good health and CMV-seropositive. Material: PBMCs. The CDR3 DNA reads as TGCGCCAGCACCCAGCGGGGAAGCACAGATACGCAGTATTTT. It encodes CASTQRGSTDTQYF. The complete variable domain, with remaining parts taken from reference TRBV5-1 and TRBJ2-3, reads KAGVTQTPRYLIKTRGQQVTLSCSPISGHRSVSWYQQTPGQGLQFLFEYFSETQRNKGNFPGRFSGRQFSNSRSEMNVSTLELGDSALYLCASTQRGSTDTQYFGPGTRLTVL.